One and the same sample provided the 19 T cell receptor beta chains below, sequenced in a study of OX40 agonist ivuxolimab in advanced cancers. Produced via immunoSEQ multiplex PCR; TCRdb's table is partial and in-frame only. This table holds approximately 100,000 clones, about 91% found once. The input for sequencing was CD4+ or CD8+ T cells sorted from blood, taken in a trial of the OX40 agonist ivuxolimab. The receptors come from an adult with an advanced solid tumor such as melanoma, head and neck, liver or kidney cancer.

V gene TRBV7-3 combines with J gene TRBJ2-1; 10 bases fit TRBD1. CDR3 size: 15 residues. Germline CDR1 and CDR2: SGHTA and FQGTGA. Trimming cost V 3 bases and J 6 bases; bases outside gene matches: 5. CDR3 residues: CASSFPGQGLNEQFF. CDR3 nucleotides: TGTGCCAGCAGCTTTCCGGGACAGGGGCTCAATGAGCAGTTCTTC.

The chain combines TRBV27 with TRBJ2-5, with D perhaps TRBD2 (6 bases). This CDR3 is 13 amino acids long. The V end lost 5 bases, the J end lost 4 bases, and 11 bases lay between the germline ends. CDR1 and CDR2 from the germline V gene are MNHEY and SMNVEV (reference sequence). The CDR3 spells CASSGGIRETQYF. The CDR3 coding sequence is TGTGCCAGCAGTGGGGGGATTCGAGAGACCCAGTACTTC.

The chain is built from TRBV19 and TRBJ1-1, with a weak D call TRBD1 (5 bases). This CDR3 comprises 15 residues. Trimming cost V 2 bases and J 5 bases, with 15 bases left between them. Per the germline V gene, CDR1 is LNHDA and CDR2 is SQIVND (reference sequence). The CDR3 spells CASSIYGTGETEAFF. The DNA for the CDR3 is TGTGCCAGTAGTATATACGGGACGGGGGAAACTGAAGCTTTCTTT. The full variable domain, completed using reference TRBV19 and TRBJ1-1, is DGGITQSPKYLFRKEGQNVTLSCEQNLNHDAMYWYRQDPGQGLRLIYYSQIVNDFQKGDIAEGYSVSREKKESFPLTVTSAQKNPTAFYLCASSIYGTGETEAFFGQGTRLTVV.

The gene calls are TRBV2 and TRBJ2-1, with 8 bases that match TRBD1. J gave up 10 bases and V 11 bases, and 13 bases lay outside the gene matches. Germline V gene data show CDR1 as SNHLY and CDR2 as FYNNEI. The CDR3 has 13 amino acids. CDR3 bases: TGTGCCGGCTACGTTCAGGGGGCGAACGAGCAGTTCTTC. It specifies CAGYVQGANEQFF.

This chain uses TRBV28 with TRBJ2-7; the match to TRBD2 covers 10 bases. Germline V gives CDR1 MDHEN, CDR2 SYDVKM. J was trimmed by 5 bases and V by 3 bases; bases with no gene match: 13. There are 17 residues in the CDR3. The CDR3 DNA reads as TGTGCCAGCAGTTTCGCTGGGCCTGGGCTAGCGGGAGACGAGCAGTACTTC. It yields the protein CASSFAGPGLAGDEQYF.

The J gene is TRBJ2-3, the V gene TRBV6-6; D is unresolved. V was trimmed by 0 bases and J by 5 bases, leaving 3 bases between them. The CDR3 consists of 12 residues. Germline V gene data show CDR1 as MNHNY and CDR2 as SVGAGI (reference sequence). Here the CDR3 DNA reads TGTGCCAGCAGTTACTCACTAGATACGCAGTATTTT. This sequence encodes CASSYSLDTQYF.

This chain joins TRBV5-1 and TRBJ2-6; maybe TRBD2 (5 bases). CDR1 and CDR2 from the germline V gene are SGHRS and YFSETQ. Trimming took off 3 bases at V and 0 bases at J, with 16 bases between the two ends. The CDR3 runs to 18 residues. This CDR3 is CASSSSLSTSSGANVLTF. The CDR3 DNA reads TGCGCCAGCAGCTCCTCACTCTCTACTAGCTCTGGGGCCAACGTCCTGACTTTC.

This clone was detected only a few times. CDR3 amino acids: CASSITGGDGYTF. The CDR3 nucleotides read TGTGCCAGCAGCATTACAGGGGGAGATGGCTACACCTTC. The chain joins TRBV11-2 to TRBJ1-2; 8 bases are a match to TRBD1. Germline CDR1 and CDR2: SGHAT and FQNNGV. This CDR3 is built from 13 residues. V lost 5 bases, J lost 6 bases, and 5 bases stayed unmatched. The variable domain in full, completed from reference TRBV11-2 and TRBJ1-2, reads EAGVAQSPRYKIIEKRQSVAFWCNPISGHATLYWYQQILGQGPKLLIQFQNNGVVDDSQLPKDRFSAERLKGVDSTLKIQPAKLEDSAVYLCASSITGGDGYTFGSGTRLTVV.

V and J are TRBV7-9 and TRBJ2-3, with 10 bases lining up with TRBD2. Germline loops: CDR1 SEHNR, CDR2 FQNEAQ (reference sequence). CDR3 size: 13 residues. Here the CDR3 DNA reads TGTGCGGGGACTAGCGCAGCCACAGATACGCAGTATTTT. It is translated as CAGTSAATDTQYF.

This rearrangement joins TRBV11-1 to TRBJ2-1; 8 bases map to TRBD1. In germline, CDR1 is SGHAT, CDR2 FQDESV (reference sequence). Trimming removed 2 bases from V and 10 bases from J; junction bases left unmatched: 7. This CDR3 spans 14 amino acids. The DNA for the CDR3 is TGTGCCAGCAGCTTATTACAGGGGGTTCAGGAGCAGTTCTTC. It is translated as CASSLLQGVQEQFF.

J is TRBJ2-1 and V is TRBV28; TRBD2 might be the D (5 bases). V was pared by 6 bases and J by 4 bases, with 7 bases between. The CDR3 runs 12 residues. CDR1 and CDR2 (germline): MDHEN, SYDVKM. The DNA for the CDR3 is TGTGCCAGCAGGACTACATACAATGAGCAGTTCTTC. It translates to CASRTTYNEQFF.

Worth noting for this clone: Other DNA variants within this sample encode the same CDR3. The chain uses TRBV19 and TRBJ2-7; 10 nucleotides match TRBD1. Germline CDR1 and CDR2: LNHDA and SQIVND (reference sequence). The V segment lost 6 bases and the J segment 1 base; nucleotides outside the gene matches: 3. The length of the CDR3 is 14 residues. This CDR3 reads CASRRDRGSYEQYF. The CDR3 bases are TGTGCCAGTAGAAGGGACAGGGGATCCTACGAGCAGTACTTC.

The chain recombines TRBV4-2 with TRBJ2-3; the D gene could be TRBD1 or TRBD2 (6 bases each). Between the trimmed V and J ends, which lost 3 bases and 3 bases, there was a span of 19 bases. Germline V lookup: CDR1 LGHNA, CDR2 YNFKEQ. The CDR3 runs to 17 residues. The CDR3 protein is CASSHAPRGGGTDTQYF. The CDR3 coding sequence is TGTGCCAGCAGCCACGCACCACGAGGGGGAGGAACAGATACGCAGTATTTT.

This chain links TRBV6-6 with TRBJ1-6; perhaps TRBD1 as D (6 bases). Germline values: CDR1 MNHNY, CDR2 SVGAGI (reference sequence). The CDR3 contains 16 residues. Trimming shortened V by 2 bases and J by 4 bases, and 12 bases separated the two germline ends. CDR3 nucleotide sequence: TGTGCCAGCAGTTACAGGCAGGGGTCTTATAATTCACCCCTCCACTTT. The encoded protein is CASSYRQGSYNSPLHF.

The chain combines TRBV7-2 with TRBJ2-2; D possibly corresponds to TRBD2 (6 bases). The CDR3 runs to 16 residues. CDR1 and CDR2 (germline): SGHTA, FQGNSA. Trimming stripped 1 base from V and 4 bases from J, with 13 bases between. The CDR3 here is CASSLVQVGGTGELFF. The CDR3 region has the DNA TGTGCCAGCAGCTTAGTCCAGGTCGGGGGCACCGGGGAGCTGTTTTTT.

The chain carries TRBV10-3 and TRBJ2-7; TRBD2 aligns across 11 bases. The J segment lost 1 base and the V segment lost 6 bases, leaving 20 bases of the junction unmatched. CDR1 is ENHRY, CDR2 SYGVKD, per germline. This CDR3 has 20 residues. CDR3 DNA: TGTGCCATCAGCCCGCCCAACCCGGGACTAGCGGAGCTTCCTTCCTACGAGCAGTACTTC. This codes for CAISPPNPGLAELPSYEQYF.

The chain links TRBV9 to TRBJ1-3; unclear D gene. Trimming took 0 bases from V and 0 from J, leaving 7 bases between them. Germline V gives CDR1 SGDLS, CDR2 YYNGEE. The CDR3 is 15 amino acids. CDR3: CASSVGAVSGNTIYF. CDR3 DNA sequence: TGTGCCAGCAGCGTAGGGGCCGTCTCTGGAAACACCATATATTTT.

The CDR3 spells CATSGTAYSGANVLTF. The CDR3 DNA is TGTGCCACCTCGGGGACAGCGTACTCTGGGGCCAACGTCCTGACTTTC. V usage is TRBV28 and J usage is TRBJ2-6; TRBD1 matches at 7 bases. The CDR3 length is 16 residues. Germline V gives CDR1 MDHEN, CDR2 SYDVKM. Germline trimming cut 10 bases from V and 0 bases from J; bases unmatched to any gene: 9.

The V gene is TRBV28, the J gene TRBJ2-7, with 7 bases fitting TRBD2. CDR3 length equals 13 residues. The junction had 5 bases not matched to a gene; V was cut back by 3 bases and J by 6 bases. Germline CDR1 MDHEN, CDR2 SYDVKM. CDR3 residues: CASSLGGVAEQYF. CDR3 nucleotides: TGTGCCAGCAGTTTGGGGGGGGTCGCCGAGCAGTACTTC.